Listed here are 29 T cell receptor beta chains from one sample, sequenced in a study of CD8 T cells in ankylosing spondylitis. Each CDR3 protein is one row after TCRdb ran MiXCR on the 5' RACE reads. The data contain a few hundred thousand distinct CDR3 sequences, over 15% of them singletons. Input material: blood, either unsorted or a sorted T cell fraction (not recorded which). The receptors were sampled from a male donor with ankylosing spondylitis or in good health (not recorded which).

This clonotype was counted between two and nine times. The CDR3 DNA sequence: TGCGCCAGCAGCCCAGACAGCCAAGAAAACACCGGGGAGCTGTTTTTT. It specifies CASSPDSQENTGELFF. The J gene is TRBJ2-2, the V gene TRBV4-1, with D perhaps matching TRBD1 (5 bases). Between the trimmed V and J ends, which lost 4 bases and 2 bases, there was a span of 14 bases. CDR1 and CDR2 from the germline V gene are MGHRA and YSYEKL. The CDR3 loop spans 16 amino acids.

The table lists this clonotype with a few counts. The chain combines TRBV12-3 or TRBV12-4 with TRBJ2-3; 8 positions agree with TRBD2. The CDR3 has 16 amino acids. With 6 bases clipped from V and 4 bases from J, the junction kept 12 bases outside the gene matches. The CDR3 is CASRYGTSGFADTQYF. The CDR3, as DNA: TGTGCCAGCAGGTACGGCACTAGCGGATTCGCAGATACGCAGTATTTT.

This clonotype was observed a handful of times. The J gene is TRBJ1-2, the V gene TRBV7-9; 9 bases match TRBD1. Germline trimming cut 11 bases from V and 2 bases from J; bases unmatched to any gene: 3. Germline CDR1 reads SEHNR; CDR2 reads FQNEAQ (reference sequence). This CDR3 contains 12 residues. DNA for the CDR3: TGTGCCGGGACAGGGCCGAACTATGGCTACACCTTC. Encoded protein: CAGTGPNYGYTF.

The chain is built from TRBV9 and TRBJ1-1; no clear D. Trimming stripped 0 bases from V and 1 base from J, with 4 bases between. The CDR3 loop spans 13 amino acids. Germline V gene sequence: CDR1 SGDLS, CDR2 YYNGEE. The CDR3 reads CASSVVPNTEAFF. DNA for the CDR3: TGTGCCAGCAGCGTAGTACCGAACACTGAAGCTTTCTTT. Based on the CDR3 plus reference TRBV9 and TRBJ1-1, the full variable domain is DSGVTQTPKHLITATGQRVTLRCSPRSGDLSVYWYQQSLDQGLQFLIQYYNGEERAKGNILERFSAQQFPDLHSELNLSSLELGDSALYFCASSVVPNTEAFFGQGTRLTVV.

The chain links TRBV2 to TRBJ2-7; 9 nucleotides agree with TRBD1. The junction had 8 bases not matched to a gene; V was cut back by 8 bases and J by 3 bases. The germline V gene encodes CDR1 SNHLY and CDR2 FYNNEI. This CDR3 comprises 14 residues. The chain's CDR3 is CASGTGLSYYEQYF. CDR3 coding DNA: TGTGCCAGCGGGACAGGGCTTTCCTACTACGAGCAGTACTTC.

This clonotype was counted at least ten times. The V and J genes are TRBV20-1 and TRBJ2-7, with 7 bases lining up with TRBD2. The germline CDR1 and CDR2 sequences are DFQATT and SNEGSKA (reference sequence). Trimming removed 1 base from V and 3 bases from J; junction bases left unmatched: 12. This CDR3 is 16 amino acids long. The DNA for the CDR3 is TGCAGTGCTAGAGGTCTAGCGGCTGTGGATATCTACGAGCAGTACTTC. It translates to CSARGLAAVDIYEQYF.

The V and J genes are TRBV5-1 and TRBJ2-1; TRBD2 matches 10 bases. Germline CDR1 reads SGHRS; CDR2 reads YFSETQ. The V segment lost 4 bases and the J segment 3 bases; nucleotides outside the gene matches: 4. CDR3 length equals 15 residues. The CDR3 nucleotides read TGCGCCAGCAGCCGCGGGACTAGCGTCTACAATGAGCAGTTCTTC. This gives the protein CASSRGTSVYNEQFF.

The chain uses TRBV29-1 and TRBJ2-5; D possibly corresponds to TRBD2 (6 bases). Between the trimmed V and J ends, which lost 4 bases and 1 base, there was a span of 7 bases. Germline V CDR1 and CDR2: SQVTM, ANQGSEA. This CDR3 spans 12 amino acids. CDR3 DNA: TGCAGCGTTGGTAGCGGCCAAGAGACCCAGTACTTC. This gives the protein CSVGSGQETQYF.

This clonotype was recorded once. The chain uses TRBV5-5 and TRBJ2-1; D is unclear. Between the trimmed V and J ends, which lost 4 bases and 0 bases, there was a span of 11 bases. The CDR3 is 15 amino acids. The germline gives CDR1 SGHKS, CDR2 YYEKEE (reference sequence). The CDR3 nucleotides are TGTGCCAGCAGCCCTGCCTTATTCTCCTACAATGAGCAGTTCTTC. This codes for CASSPALFSYNEQFF.

The chain recombines TRBV12-3 or TRBV12-4 with TRBJ2-7; D not resolved. With 3 bases removed from V and 5 bases from J, the gap between germline ends came to 11 bases. The CDR3 has 13 amino acids. CDR3 in DNA: TGTGCCAGCAGTTTTGTTAGGACGGACGAGCAGTACTTC. Protein: CASSFVRTDEQYF.

V and J are TRBV6-5 and TRBJ2-3; D may be TRBD2 (7 bases). This CDR3 has 17 amino acids. Germline assignment: CDR1 MNHEY and CDR2 SVGAGI. Trimming took 3 bases from V and 0 from J, leaving 16 bases between them. CDR3 bases: TGTGCCAGCAGTTATACCCCGGGGGGCCCTAGCACAGATACGCAGTATTTT. Translation: CASSYTPGGPSTDTQYF.

The V and J genes are TRBV18 and TRBJ2-2; 7 bases fit TRBD2. V was clipped by 5 bases and J by 0 bases; unmatched bases: 15. This CDR3 spans 19 amino acids. Germline V gene sequence: CDR1 KGHSH, CDR2 LQKENI. The CDR3 sequence is CASSTPSEGAGANTGELFF. The CDR3 DNA is TGTGCCAGCTCAACGCCCTCGGAAGGGGCGGGAGCGAACACCGGGGAGCTGTTTTTT. Full variable domain (remainder filled in from reference TRBV18 and TRBJ2-2): NAGVMQNPRHLVRRRGQEARLRCSPMKGHSHVYWYRQLPEEGLKFMVYLQKENIIDESGMPKERFSAEFPKEGPSILRIQQVVRGDSAAYFCASSTPSEGAGANTGELFFGEGSRLTVL.

This chain joins TRBV21-1 and TRBJ2-7; TRBD1, the D gene given by the table, was not confirmed from the DNA. TRBV21-1 is a pseudogene locus. The CDR3 extends over 14 amino acids. CDR3 nucleotide sequence: TGTGCCAGCAGCAAGACAGACAGGGACTTTGAGCAGTACTTC. This encodes CASSKTDRDFEQYF.

This chain connects TRBV12-3 or TRBV12-4 to TRBJ2-4; D is unresolved. Between the trimmed V and J ends, which lost 3 bases and 0 bases, there was a span of 9 bases. The CDR3 has 15 residues. CDR3 nucleotide sequence: TGTGCCAGCAGTTTCGGCTTACTAGCCAAAAACATTCAGTACTTC. It yields the protein CASSFGLLAKNIQYF.

This clonotype was recorded at least ten times. The gene calls are TRBV29-1 and TRBJ2-7; D is unresolved. The CDR3 runs to 12 residues. In germline, CDR1 is SQVTM, CDR2 ANQGSEA. Trimming took 0 bases from V and 2 from J, leaving 5 bases between them. CDR3 sequence (DNA): TGCAGCGTTGAAGACACAGCCTACGAGCAGTACTTC. It specifies CSVEDTAYEQYF.

This clonotype was recorded a few times. The rearrangement joins TRBV7-6 to TRBJ2-7; no firm D call. The CDR3 loop spans 15 amino acids. Trimming pared 2 bases from V and 0 bases from J, leaving 11 bases between. Germline V gene lookup returns CDR1 SGHVS and CDR2 FNYEAQ. CDR3 DNA sequence: TGTGCCAGCAGCTTATTTGGAGCGAACTCCTACGAGCAGTACTTC. As protein: CASSLFGANSYEQYF. Variable domain in full (rest from reference TRBV7-6 and TRBJ2-7): GAGVSQSPRYKVTKRGQDVALRCDPISGHVSLYWYRQALGQGPEFLTYFNYEAQQDKSGLPNDRFSAERPEGSISTLTIQRTEQRDSAMYRCASSLFGANSYEQYFGPGTRLTVT.

J is TRBJ1-1 and V is TRBV13; 8 nucleotides line up with TRBD1. This CDR3 is 15 amino acids long. Germline trimming cut 5 bases from V and 5 bases from J; bases unmatched to any gene: 10. Germline-derived CDR1 and CDR2 are PRHDT and FYEKMQ (reference sequence). CDR3 nucleotide sequence: TGTGCCAGCAGCCCCCAGGCAGGGGGCTCTACTGAAGCTTTCTTT. This encodes CASSPQAGGSTEAFF.

This clonotype was found a few times. The chain recombines TRBV5-1 with TRBJ2-7, with a tentative D call TRBD1 (6 bases). Trimming took off 4 bases at V and 7 bases at J, with 15 bases between the two ends. This CDR3 comprises 13 residues. The germline gives CDR1 SGHRS, CDR2 YFSETQ. The DNA of the CDR3 is TGCGCCAGCAGCCAATGGAACGGACAGGAGCAGTACTTC. This gives the protein CASSQWNGQEQYF.

There are many counts of this clonotype. CDR3 residues: CSARASSGSTYEQYF. CDR3 coding DNA: TGCAGTGCTAGAGCCTCTAGCGGGAGTACCTACGAGCAGTACTTC. V usage is TRBV20-1 and J usage is TRBJ2-7; 10 positions agree with TRBD2. J lost 2 bases, V lost 1 base, and 5 bases had no gene match. The CDR3 runs 15 residues. Germline values: CDR1 DFQATT, CDR2 SNEGSKA (reference sequence).

There are many counts of this clonotype. This sequence joins TRBV4-3 and TRBJ2-4; no firm D call. Trimming took off 0 bases at V and 5 bases at J, with 11 bases between the two ends. Looked up from germline, CDR1 is LGHNA and CDR2 is YSLEER. The length of the CDR3 is 15 residues. The CDR3 loop reads CASSQDGVVQNIQYF. In DNA form, the CDR3 reads TGCGCCAGCAGCCAAGATGGGGTGGTCCAAAACATTCAGTACTTC.

Only a few counts were recorded for this clonotype. The chain combines TRBV29-1 with TRBJ2-4; 7 bases agree with TRBD1. This CDR3 contains 13 residues. Germline V CDR1 and CDR2: SQVTM, ANQGSEA. V gave up 4 bases and J gave up 4 bases; unmatched junction bases: 4. The chain's CDR3 is CSVVGTAKNIQYF. In DNA form, the CDR3 reads TGCAGCGTTGTGGGGACAGCAAAAAACATTCAGTACTTC.

This clonotype has more than one count but fewer than ten. The chain is built from TRBV6-2 or TRBV6-3 and TRBJ2-3; D is unresolved. The CDR3 has 17 residues. Germline loops: CDR1 MNHEY, CDR2 SVGEGT. V shed 0 bases and J shed 5 bases, with 18 bases lying between them. The CDR3 nucleotides are TGTGCCAGCAGTTACTCCGCGGTTTCCTTTTTTCAAGATACGCAGTATTTT. Protein product: CASSYSAVSFFQDTQYF.

In this sample, this clonotype turned up a few times. V is TRBV6-5 and J is TRBJ2-7; D perhaps matches TRBD1 (6 bases). V gave up 2 bases and J gave up 6 bases, with 14 bases separating them. This CDR3 is built from 14 residues. CDR1 and CDR2 from the germline V gene are MNHEY and SVGAGI. The CDR3 DNA is TGTGCCAGCAGTTACGGAGCAGGGGCCGGCGAGCAGTACTTC. Amino acid sequence: CASSYGAGAGEQYF.

The chain employs TRBV29-1 and TRBJ2-7, with a weak D call TRBD1 (5 bases). CDR1 is SQVTM and CDR2 is ANQGSEA in the germline V gene. The CDR3 contains 11 residues. The CDR3 spells CSSRDSYEQYF. As DNA, the CDR3 is TGCAGTTCCAGGGACTCCTACGAGCAGTACTTC.

This clonotype was seen more than once but under ten times. The chain carries TRBV27 and TRBJ2-1, with D possibly matching TRBD1 (6 bases). This CDR3 has 17 residues. Germline V gives CDR1 MNHEY, CDR2 SMNVEV (reference sequence). V was shortened by 3 bases and J by 6 bases, with 21 bases between the two germline ends. CDR3 protein: CASSFSTGTSPLNEQFF. The CDR3 nucleotides read TGTGCCAGCAGTTTCTCAACCGGGACATCCCCTCTCAATGAGCAGTTCTTC.

In its sample, this clonotype was seen once. The chain links TRBV4-1 to TRBJ2-2, with D unclear. Trimming removed 1 base at V and 4 bases at J, with 10 bases between. Germline V gene data show CDR1 as MGHRA and CDR2 as YSYEKL. The length of the CDR3 is 15 residues. The CDR3 is CASSQVTRSTGELFF. The CDR3 nucleotides read TGCGCCAGCAGCCAAGTAACCAGATCCACCGGGGAGCTGTTTTTT.

This clonotype came up a few times. The chain links TRBV7-9 to TRBJ2-5; perhaps TRBD2 as D (6 bases). The V gene's germline CDR1 is SEHNR and CDR2 FQNEAQ (reference sequence). The CDR3 covers 15 residues. The V and J ends lost 1 base and 5 bases respectively, with 14 bases between them. CDR3 in amino acids: CASSLEVGGAETQYF. In DNA form, the CDR3 reads TGTGCCAGCAGCTTAGAGGTCGGGGGAGCGGAGACCCAGTACTTC.

This clonotype was detected a few times. The chain recombines TRBV7-3 with TRBJ2-1; 16 nucleotides align to TRBD2. Germline CDR1 SGHTA, CDR2 FQGTGA. This CDR3 contains 18 residues. Germline trimming cut 5 bases from V and 4 bases from J; bases unmatched to any gene: 8. CDR3 nucleotides: TGTGCCAGCAGCCAGGGACTAGCGGGAGGGGGCGCTTACAATGAGCAGTTCTTC. Protein: CASSQGLAGGGAYNEQFF.

This clonotype came up many times. The V gene is TRBV5-1, the J gene TRBJ2-3; D possibly corresponds to TRBD1 (6 bases). The CDR3 has 11 amino acids. The ends were cut back, 6 bases at V and 6 bases at J, with 8 bases in the middle. The V gene's germline CDR1 is SGHRS and CDR2 YFSETQ. CDR3 nucleotide sequence: TGCGCCAGCACCACAGGGGATACGCAGTATTTT. It specifies CASTTGDTQYF.